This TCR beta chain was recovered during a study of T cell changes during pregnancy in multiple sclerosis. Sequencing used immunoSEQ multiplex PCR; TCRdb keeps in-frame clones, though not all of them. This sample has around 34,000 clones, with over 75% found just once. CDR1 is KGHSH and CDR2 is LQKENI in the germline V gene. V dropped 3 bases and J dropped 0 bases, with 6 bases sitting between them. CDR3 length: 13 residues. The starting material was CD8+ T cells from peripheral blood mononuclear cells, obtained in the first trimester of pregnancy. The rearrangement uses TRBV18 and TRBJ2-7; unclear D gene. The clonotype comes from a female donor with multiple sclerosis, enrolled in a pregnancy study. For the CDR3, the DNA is TGTGCCAGCTCACCGTTCAACTCCTACGAGCAGTACTTC. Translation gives CASSPFNSYEQYF.